This T cell receptor (beta chain) emerged from a study of blood T cell repertoires in COVID-19. About the research overall: Acute and convalescent COVID-19 specimens originated in the United States, Italy and Spain.

V was pared by 0 bases and J by 2 bases, with 9 bases between. The CDR3 is 15 residues long. Germline CDR1 is SGHNT and CDR2 is YYREEE (reference sequence). This clone has just one count. The participants were between 18 and 89 years old and came from fewer than 25 US areas. Profiled with immunoSEQ multiplex PCR; TCRdb holds only in-frame clones, not every one. The data show about 200,000 clones, around 92% seen once. This chain joins TRBV5-4 and TRBJ2-1; D is uncertain. Sequenced input: PBMCs or T cells enriched from blood (not recorded which). The sequence derives from a woman aged 18-29 years who had recovered from COVID-19. CDR3 nucleotides: TGTGCCAGCAGCTTGGTACAGTCCACCTACAATGAGCAGTTCTTC. Protein sequence: CASSLVQSTYNEQFF.